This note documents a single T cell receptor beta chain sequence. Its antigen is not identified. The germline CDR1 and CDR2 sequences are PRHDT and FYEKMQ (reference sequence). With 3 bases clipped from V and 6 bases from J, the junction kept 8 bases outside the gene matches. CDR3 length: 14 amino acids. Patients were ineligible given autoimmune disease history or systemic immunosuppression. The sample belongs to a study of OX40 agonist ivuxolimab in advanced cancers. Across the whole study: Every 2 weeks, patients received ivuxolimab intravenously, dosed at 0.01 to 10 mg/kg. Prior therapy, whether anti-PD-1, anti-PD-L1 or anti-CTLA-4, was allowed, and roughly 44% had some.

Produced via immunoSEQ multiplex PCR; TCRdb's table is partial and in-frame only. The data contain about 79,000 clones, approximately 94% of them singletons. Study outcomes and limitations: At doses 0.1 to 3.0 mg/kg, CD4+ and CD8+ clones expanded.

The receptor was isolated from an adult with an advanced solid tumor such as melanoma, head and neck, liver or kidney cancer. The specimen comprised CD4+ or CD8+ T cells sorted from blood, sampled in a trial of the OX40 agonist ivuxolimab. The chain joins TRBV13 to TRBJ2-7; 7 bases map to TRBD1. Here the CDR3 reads CASSFETGRREQYF. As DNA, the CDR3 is TGTGCCAGCAGCTTTGAGACAGGGCGTCGCGAGCAGTACTTC.